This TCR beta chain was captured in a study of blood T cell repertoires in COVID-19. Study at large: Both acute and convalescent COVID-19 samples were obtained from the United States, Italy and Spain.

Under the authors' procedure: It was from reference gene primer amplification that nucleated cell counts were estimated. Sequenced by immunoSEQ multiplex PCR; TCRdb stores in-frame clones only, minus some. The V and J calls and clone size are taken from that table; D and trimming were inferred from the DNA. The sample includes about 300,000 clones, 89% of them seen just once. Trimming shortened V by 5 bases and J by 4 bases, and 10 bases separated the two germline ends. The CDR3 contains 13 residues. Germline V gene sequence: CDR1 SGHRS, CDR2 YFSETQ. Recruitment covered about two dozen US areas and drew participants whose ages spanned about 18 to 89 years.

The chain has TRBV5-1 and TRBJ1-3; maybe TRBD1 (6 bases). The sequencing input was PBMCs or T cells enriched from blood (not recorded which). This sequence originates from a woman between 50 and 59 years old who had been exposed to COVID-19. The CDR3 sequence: CASRPGVGNTIYF. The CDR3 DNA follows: TGCGCCAGCAGACCAGGGGTCGGAAACACCATATATTTT.